Listed here are 25 T cell receptor beta chains from one sample, sequenced in a study of shared clonotypes between healthy human individuals. The repertoire was sequenced with immunoSEQ multiplex PCR; TCRdb's copy has only in-frame clones and lacks some. Among 2 million to 2.5 million clones listed, around 92% were seen once. Sequencing input: naive CD4+ T cells from PBMCs. Subset here: CD45RA+ positively selected. These receptors were taken from a man aged 18 to 30 in good health. Some clones in this sample may be carry-over from other donors' samples.

The rearrangement uses TRBV5-1 and TRBJ2-1; D uncertain. The CDR3 runs 16 residues. Germline assignment: CDR1 SGHRS and CDR2 YFSETQ. Trimming stripped 0 bases from V and 1 base from J, with 11 bases between. Written as DNA, the CDR3 is TGCGCCAGCAGCTTGGAAGGGCAGATATCCTACAATGAGCAGTTCTTC. It is translated as CASSLEGQISYNEQFF.

The chain links TRBV27 to TRBJ2-7; no definite D call. This CDR3 spans 12 amino acids. In germline, CDR1 is MNHEY, CDR2 SMNVEV (reference sequence). V was pared by 3 bases and J by 2 bases, with 5 bases between. CDR3 bases: TGTGCCAGCAGTTTGGACCCCTACGAGCAGTACTTC. Translation: CASSLDPYEQYF.

This clone was counted a single time. This chain connects TRBV25-1 to TRBJ2-5; the D call may be TRBD1 or TRBD2 (5 bases each). CDR3 length: 13 amino acids. Germline CDR1 and CDR2: MGHDK and SYGVNS. V was trimmed by 6 bases and J by 0 bases, leaving 8 bases between them. The CDR3: CASRRGNQETQYF. The CDR3 nucleotides are TGTGCCAGCAGACGGGGCAACCAAGAGACCCAGTACTTC.

Remarks on this clone: The same CDR3 is also encoded by other DNA sequences in this sample. The chain combines TRBV18 with TRBJ1-1; D might be TRBD1 (5 bases). The length of the CDR3 is 13 residues. The V and J ends lost 3 bases and 3 bases respectively, with 8 bases between them. CDR1 and CDR2 (germline): KGHSH, LQKENI. CDR3: CASSPGTDTEAFF. CDR3 nucleotides: TGTGCCAGCTCACCGGGGACCGACACTGAAGCTTTCTTT.

CDR3 in amino acids: CASSIVRLRGLAEPDTQYF. The CDR3 nucleotides read TGTGCCAGTAGTATAGTAAGACTGAGGGGACTAGCGGAACCAGATACGCAGTATTTT. The gene calls are TRBV19 and TRBJ2-3; 11 bases map to TRBD2. The germline V gene encodes CDR1 LNHDA and CDR2 SQIVND (reference sequence). Trimming cost V 1 base and J 4 bases; bases outside gene matches: 13. This CDR3 has 19 residues.

Comment on this clone: Other nucleotide sequences in the sample specify the same CDR3. The chain has TRBV7-2 and TRBJ2-5; D unresolved. V lost 2 bases to trimming and J lost 5 bases, with 6 bases between them. Per the germline V gene, CDR1 is SGHTA and CDR2 is FQGNSA. This CDR3 spans 12 amino acids. DNA of the CDR3: TGTGCCAGCAGCTTATCCCGTGAGACCCAGTACTTC. It codes for CASSLSRETQYF.

The V gene is TRBV7-9, the J gene TRBJ2-5; D unresolved. The V gene lost 2 bases and the J gene lost 2 bases, with 12 bases spanning the gap. Germline V gene lookup returns CDR1 SEHNR and CDR2 FQNEAQ (reference sequence). CDR3 length equals 15 residues. CDR3 bases: TGTGCCAGCAGCTTAATGCAGAATATACAAGAGACCCAGTACTTC. Protein product: CASSLMQNIQETQYF.

This chain joins TRBV5-4 and TRBJ1-4; 9 bases line up with TRBD1. Germline CDR1 and CDR2: SGHNT and YYREEE (reference sequence). The length of the CDR3 is 16 residues. Losses at the gene ends were 3 bases for V and 8 bases for J; bases not matched to a gene: 11. The CDR3 DNA reads as TGTGCCAGCAGCTCCCTCCAAGGGACAGGGAACGAAAAACTGTTTTTT. As protein: CASSSLQGTGNEKLFF.

This chain links TRBV10-2 with TRBJ2-7, with TRBD1 matching over 8 bases. CDR1 and CDR2 from the germline V gene are WSHSY and SAAADI. This CDR3 has 14 amino acids. J lost 6 bases, V lost 7 bases, and 11 bases had no gene match. CDR3 DNA: TGCGCCAGCATCCCGGCAGGGGGCTCGGGCGAGCAGTACTTC. Translation: CASIPAGGSGEQYF.

This chain connects TRBV5-1 to TRBJ2-2; 8 positions match TRBD1. CDR3 length equals 15 residues. In germline, CDR1 is SGHRS, CDR2 YFSETQ. The J segment lost 4 bases and the V segment lost 3 bases, leaving 5 bases of the junction unmatched. The CDR3 DNA follows: TGCGCCAGCAGCTACGGACAGGGAAGCACCGGGGAGCTGTTTTTT. As protein: CASSYGQGSTGELFF.

The J gene is TRBJ2-2, the V gene TRBV5-1; TRBD1 agrees at 9 bases. CDR3 size: 13 residues. Germline-derived CDR1 and CDR2 are SGHRS and YFSETQ. V was clipped by 5 bases and J by 6 bases; unmatched bases: 2. CDR3 protein: CASRQGAPGELFF. The CDR3 DNA reads as TGCGCCAGCAGACAGGGGGCACCCGGGGAGCTGTTTTTT. Looking up the rest from reference TRBV5-1 and TRBJ2-2 gives the full variable domain: KAGVTQTPRYLIKTRGQQVTLSCSPISGHRSVSWYQQTPGQGLQFLFEYFSETQRNKGNFPGRFSGRQFSNSRSEMNVSTLELGDSALYLCASRQGAPGELFFGEGSRLTVL.

The V gene is TRBV6-1, the J gene TRBJ2-1; D perhaps matches TRBD2 (6 bases). Trimming took off 6 bases at V and 5 bases at J, with 14 bases between the two ends. Germline V gives CDR1 MNHNS, CDR2 SASEGT. The CDR3 covers 14 residues. CDR3 sequence reads: CASSVRDWNNEQFF. In DNA, the CDR3 is TGTGCCAGCAGCGTCCGGGACTGGAACAATGAGCAGTTCTTC.

The chain carries TRBV14 and TRBJ1-3; D unresolved. Trimming cost V 4 bases and J 2 bases, with 15 bases left between them. The CDR3 loop spans 16 amino acids. CDR1 and CDR2 from the germline V gene are SGHDN and FVKESK. CDR3 amino acids: CASSREGSRAGNTIYF. The DNA of the CDR3 is TGTGCCAGCAGCCGGGAGGGTTCCCGGGCTGGAAACACCATATATTTT.

This clone was found once. The V gene is TRBV7-2, the J gene TRBJ2-3, with 9 bases that match TRBD2. The CDR3 is 19 amino acids. Germline V gene data show CDR1 as SGHTA and CDR2 as FQGNSA. Germline trimming cut 1 base from V and 4 bases from J; bases unmatched to any gene: 15. CDR3 sequence (DNA): TGTGCCAGCAGCTTAGTTGTGGACAGGTTAGCGGGAGTGGCAGATACGCAGTATTTT. Residues: CASSLVVDRLAGVADTQYF.

This chain connects TRBV7-3 to TRBJ1-6; D is ambiguous. V was trimmed by 4 bases and J by 8 bases, leaving 12 bases between them. CDR1 SGHTA and CDR2 FQGTGA come from the germline V gene. This CDR3 contains 14 residues. CDR3 bases: TGTGCCAGCAGCTCGAGGGTTCGGGATTCACCCCTCCACTTT. Translating gives CASSSRVRDSPLHF.

The chain uses TRBV9 and TRBJ2-2, with 7 bases aligning to TRBD1. The CDR3 covers 15 residues. The V segment lost 2 bases and the J segment 3 bases; nucleotides outside the gene matches: 4. Germline-derived CDR1 and CDR2 are SGDLS and YYNGEE. CDR3: CASSVRDSYTGELFF. The CDR3 DNA sequence: TGTGCCAGCAGCGTCCGGGACAGCTACACCGGGGAGCTGTTTTTT.

The chain combines TRBV5-1 with TRBJ2-5, with 9 bases identical to TRBD2. This CDR3 is 16 amino acids long. J gave up 2 bases and V 4 bases, and 9 bases lay outside the gene matches. Germline lookup yields CDR1 SGHRS and CDR2 YFSETQ. For the CDR3, the DNA is TGCGCCAGCAGCCGGAGCCCTAGCGGGATACAAGAGACCCAGTACTTC. This encodes CASSRSPSGIQETQYF.

This chain joins TRBV27 and TRBJ2-7; 7 nucleotides align to TRBD2. CDR3 length: 15 residues. Per the germline V gene, CDR1 is MNHEY and CDR2 is SMNVEV (reference sequence). After removal of 0 bases from V and 2 bases from J, the junction contained 4 bases not matched to a gene. The CDR3 DNA is TGTGCCAGCAGTTTATCGGTACTAGCGCCCTACGAGCAGTACTTC. It codes for CASSLSVLAPYEQYF.

The rearrangement joins TRBV28 to TRBJ1-4, with a tentative D call TRBD1 (5 bases). V was trimmed by 3 bases and J by 6 bases, leaving 14 bases between them. Germline-derived CDR1 and CDR2 are MDHEN and SYDVKM. CDR3 size: 15 residues. The chain's CDR3 is CASSFPPGLDEKLFF. For the CDR3, the DNA is TGTGCCAGCAGTTTTCCCCCAGGGCTTGATGAAAAACTGTTTTTT.

The V gene is TRBV7-9, the J gene TRBJ2-5, with 15 bases matching TRBD2. CDR1 and CDR2 from the germline V gene are SEHNR and FQNEAQ (reference sequence). Trimming removed 5 bases from V and 5 bases from J; junction bases left unmatched: 6. This CDR3 spans 16 amino acids. CDR3 residues: CASSRTSGRAGETQYF. In nucleotides, the CDR3 is TGTGCCAGCAGCAGGACTAGCGGGAGGGCCGGGGAGACCCAGTACTTC.

The chain combines TRBV6-5 with TRBJ2-5, with D maybe TRBD2 (6 bases). Between the trimmed V and J ends, which lost 8 bases and 0 bases, there was a span of 16 bases. The CDR3 consists of 15 residues. Germline-derived CDR1 and CDR2 are MNHEY and SVGAGI. In DNA form, the CDR3 reads TGTGCCAGCGGCAAGAGCGGGTTGTACCAAGAGACCCAGTACTTC. This translates into CASGKSGLYQETQYF.

The chain uses TRBV27 and TRBJ1-2; 9 bases are a match to TRBD1. From germline, CDR1 is MNHEY and CDR2 SMNVEV (reference sequence). Trimming at V came to 5 bases and at J to 0 bases, leaving 13 bases not matched to a gene. There are 18 residues in the CDR3. The CDR3 coding sequence is TGTGCCAGCAGTCCCCGTCCCGGGACAGGGTCCCCTAACTATGGCTACACCTTC. Protein sequence: CASSPRPGTGSPNYGYTF.

This clone was seen a handful of times. V gene TRBV5-1 combines with J gene TRBJ2-1; D call uncertain. This CDR3 has 13 residues. V shed 4 bases and J shed 7 bases, with 12 bases lying between them. Germline loops: CDR1 SGHRS, CDR2 YFSETQ. CDR3 DNA: TGCGCCAGCAGCGGGTTAGCAGAGAATGAGCAGTTCTTC. Encoded protein: CASSGLAENEQFF.

The sample holds one count of this clone. J is TRBJ2-5 and V is TRBV9; the D call may be TRBD1 or TRBD2 (5 bases each). CDR3 length equals 15 residues. The germline V gene has CDR1 SGDLS and CDR2 YYNGEE. V lost 0 bases and J 4 bases, leaving 13 bases between the germline ends. The CDR3 nucleotides are TGTGCCAGCAGCGTAGCTACATCCGGGGCAGAGACCCAGTACTTC. Protein sequence: CASSVATSGAETQYF.

This chain joins TRBV27 and TRBJ1-5; 10 bases agree with TRBD1. Unmatched junction bases numbered 5, after V lost 6 bases and J lost 6 bases. This CDR3 is built from 14 residues. Germline loops: CDR1 MNHEY, CDR2 SMNVEV (reference sequence). CDR3 DNA sequence: TGTGCCAGCAGCGATGGGACAGGGGTTCAGCCCCAGCATTTT. Amino acids: CASSDGTGVQPQHF.